Listed below are T cell receptor beta chains from one sample, sequenced in a study of blood T cell repertoires in COVID-19. Sequenced by immunoSEQ multiplex PCR; TCRdb stores in-frame clones only, minus some. This repertoire shows under 200,000 clones, around 83% found once; its top ten account for approximately 6.2%. Sequenced input: peripheral blood. Every receptor here comes from a woman aged 40 to 50 with acute or convalescent COVID-19. Each CDR3 is given with its conserved first and last residue. D genes are given only for firm matches. Clone size is given for some rows only: seen once, a few or many times, or a class if the clone is expanded.

v_gene: TRBV15; len: 14; d_gene: .; j_gene: TRBJ1-1; abundance: .; CDR3aa: CATSRNYMNTEAFF; CDR3nt: TGTGCCACCAGCAGAAATTATATGAACACTGAAGCTTTCTTT
v_gene: TRBV29-1; len: 13; d_gene: .; j_gene: TRBJ1-4; abundance: .; CDR3aa: CSVEGQAGEKLFF; CDR3nt: TGCAGCGTTGAAGGTCAGGCGGGGGAAAAACTGTTTTTT
v_gene: TRBV6-5; len: 14; d_gene: .; j_gene: TRBJ1-2; abundance: few; CDR3aa: CATVGRGATFRYTF; CDR3nt: TGTGCCACCGTAGGTCGTGGAGCGACCTTCCGCTACACCTTC
v_gene: TRBV28; len: 16; d_gene: TRBD2; j_gene: TRBJ2-7; abundance: .; CDR3aa: CASRKRLAGGSYEQYF; CDR3nt: TGTGCCAGCAGGAAACGACTAGCGGGAGGGTCTTACGAGCAGTACTTC
v_gene: TRBV27; len: 16; d_gene: TRBD2; j_gene: TRBJ2-5; abundance: .; CDR3aa: CASNPRAAGGRETQYF; CDR3nt: TGTGCCAGCAATCCTAGGGCAGCGGGAGGTAGGGAGACCCAGTACTTC
v_gene: TRBV19; len: 15; d_gene: .; j_gene: TRBJ2-3; abundance: .; CDR3aa: CASSGSGSLTDTQYF; CDR3nt: TGTGCCAGTAGTGGTAGCGGAAGCCTCACAGATACGCAGTATTTT
v_gene: TRBV7-2; len: 15; d_gene: .; j_gene: TRBJ2-7; abundance: .; CDR3aa: CASSPVEELTREQYF; CDR3nt: TGTGCCAGCAGCCCAGTCGAGGAGTTGACGCGGGAGCAGTACTTC
v_gene: TRBV27; len: 14; d_gene: .; j_gene: TRBJ2-7; abundance: .; CDR3aa: CASSLSEPSYEQYF; CDR3nt: TGTGCCAGCAGTTTATCAGAGCCGTCCTACGAGCAGTACTTC
v_gene: TRBV11-2; len: 18; d_gene: TRBD1; j_gene: TRBJ2-6; abundance: few; CDR3aa: CASRFFGTGEAGANVLTF; CDR3nt: TGTGCCAGCCGGTTTTTTGGGACAGGGGAGGCTGGGGCCAACGTCCTGACTTTC
v_gene: TRBV9; len: 14; d_gene: TRBD1; j_gene: TRBJ1-1; abundance: .; CDR3aa: CASSPRGTVTEAFF; CDR3nt: TGTGCCAGCAGCCCCCGAGGGACAGTTACTGAAGCTTTCTTT
v_gene: TRBV2; len: 16; d_gene: TRBD1; j_gene: TRBJ2-3; abundance: once; CDR3aa: CASRVGQGALGDTQYF; CDR3nt: TGTGCCAGCAGGGTCGGACAGGGGGCATTGGGAGATACGCAGTATTTT
v_gene: TRBV28; len: 14; d_gene: .; j_gene: TRBJ1-1; abundance: .; CDR3aa: CASSQGQLNTEAFF; CDR3nt: TGTGCCAGCAGCCAAGGACAATTGAACACTGAAGCTTTCTTT
v_gene: TRBV2; len: 11; d_gene: .; j_gene: TRBJ1-1; abundance: .; CDR3aa: CASSGGQRAFF; CDR3nt: TGTGCCAGCAGTGGGGGGCAGCGGGCTTTCTTT
v_gene: TRBV25-1; len: 15; d_gene: .; j_gene: TRBJ2-5; abundance: .; CDR3aa: CASLRGGVGGETQYF; CDR3nt: TGTGCCAGCCTACGAGGAGGGGTGGGTGGAGAGACCCAGTACTTC
v_gene: TRBV6-6; len: 13; d_gene: .; j_gene: TRBJ1-4; abundance: .; CDR3aa: CASTGQPNEKLFF; CDR3nt: TGTGCCAGCACCGGACAGCCTAATGAAAAACTGTTTTTT
v_gene: TRBV27; len: 12; d_gene: .; j_gene: TRBJ1-6; abundance: .; CDR3aa: CASSLQNSPLHF; CDR3nt: TGTGCCAGCAGTTTACAAAATTCACCCCTCCACTTT
v_gene: TRBV4-2; len: 15; d_gene: .; j_gene: TRBJ1-5; abundance: .; CDR3aa: CASSQVGHPNQPQHF; CDR3nt: TGTGCCAGCAGCCAGGTAGGACACCCCAATCAGCCCCAGCATTTT
v_gene: TRBV15; len: 13; d_gene: .; j_gene: TRBJ2-3; abundance: once; CDR3aa: CATSRDPQDTQYF; CDR3nt: TGTGCCACCAGCAGAGATCCACAAGATACGCAGTATTTT
v_gene: TRBV19; len: 12; d_gene: .; j_gene: TRBJ1-1; abundance: .; CDR3aa: CASSIEGAEAFF; CDR3nt: TGTGCCAGTAGTATAGAAGGGGCTGAAGCTTTCTTT
v_gene: TRBV28; len: 14; d_gene: TRBD1; j_gene: TRBJ2-7; abundance: .; CDR3aa: CASSFLGQGARQYF; CDR3nt: TGTGCCAGCAGTTTTCTGGGACAGGGGGCGCGGCAGTACTTC
v_gene: TRBV5-1; len: 13; d_gene: .; j_gene: TRBJ1-2; abundance: few; CDR3aa: CASSADGQVGYTF; CDR3nt: TGCGCCAGCAGCGCGGACGGACAAGTTGGCTACACCTTC
v_gene: TRBV5-1; len: 16; d_gene: .; j_gene: TRBJ2-3; abundance: once; CDR3aa: CASSPTGPGSTDTQYF; CDR3nt: TGCGCCAGCAGCCCGACAGGTCCGGGGAGCACAGATACGCAGTATTTT
v_gene: TRBV5-5; len: 11; d_gene: .; j_gene: TRBJ2-4; abundance: .; CDR3aa: CASSLTTVQYF; CDR3nt: TGTGCCAGCAGCTTGACTACTGTTCAGTACTTC
v_gene: TRBV6-4; len: 16; d_gene: TRBD1; j_gene: TRBJ1-1; abundance: .; CDR3aa: CASTPDRGFMNTEAFF; CDR3nt: TGTGCCAGCACTCCGGACAGGGGCTTTATGAACACTGAAGCTTTCTTT
v_gene: TRBV18; len: 15; d_gene: TRBD1; j_gene: TRBJ2-1; abundance: .; CDR3aa: CASSLPGTGGNEQFF; CDR3nt: TGTGCCAGCTCACTTCCCGGGACAGGGGGCAATGAGCAGTTCTTC
v_gene: TRBV6-5; len: 14; d_gene: TRBD1; j_gene: TRBJ1-2; abundance: .; CDR3aa: CASRRTGGNYGYTF; CDR3nt: TGTGCCAGCAGACGTACAGGGGGCAACTATGGCTACACCTTC
v_gene: TRBV28; len: 16; d_gene: .; j_gene: TRBJ2-1; abundance: .; CDR3aa: CASTDNFDSPYNEQFF; CDR3nt: TGTGCCAGCACCGATAATTTTGACAGCCCCTACAATGAGCAGTTCTTC
v_gene: TRBV11-2; len: 15; d_gene: TRBD2; j_gene: TRBJ2-7; abundance: .; CDR3aa: CASSATSGRRGEQYF; CDR3nt: TGTGCCAGCAGCGCTACTAGCGGGAGAAGGGGGGAGCAGTACTTC
v_gene: TRBV7-9; len: 15; d_gene: TRBD1; j_gene: TRBJ1-1; abundance: .; CDR3aa: CASSFKDRGTTEAFF; CDR3nt: TGTGCCAGCAGCTTTAAGGACAGGGGAACAACTGAAGCTTTCTTT
v_gene: TRBV4-1; len: 15; d_gene: TRBD1; j_gene: TRBJ2-3; abundance: .; CDR3aa: CASSYRDRVPDTQYF; CDR3nt: TGCGCCAGCAGCTACCGGGACAGGGTCCCAGATACGCAGTATTTT
v_gene: TRBV10-3; len: 17; d_gene: .; j_gene: TRBJ1-1; abundance: .; CDR3aa: CAISDSDTRDMNTEAFF; CDR3nt: TGTGCCATCAGTGATTCGGACACAAGAGACATGAACACTGAAGCTTTCTTT
v_gene: TRBV5-6; len: 16; d_gene: .; j_gene: TRBJ2-1; abundance: .; CDR3aa: CASSLGGQPQYNEQFF; CDR3nt: TGTGCCAGCAGTCTAGGCGGTCAGCCCCAATACAATGAGCAGTTCTTC
v_gene: TRBV30; len: 15; d_gene: TRBD1; j_gene: TRBJ2-7; abundance: .; CDR3aa: CAWRKLGQAVYEQYF; CDR3nt: TGTGCCTGGAGAAAGCTCGGACAGGCCGTCTACGAGCAGTACTTC
v_gene: TRBV7-3; len: 15; d_gene: .; j_gene: TRBJ2-2; abundance: few; CDR3aa: CASSRTDSNTGELFF; CDR3nt: TGTGCCAGCAGCCGAACGGACAGCAACACCGGGGAGCTGTTTTTT
v_gene: TRBV2; len: 12; d_gene: .; j_gene: TRBJ1-4; abundance: .; CDR3aa: CASRRGNEKLFF; CDR3nt: TGTGCCAGCAGAAGGGGGAATGAAAAACTGTTTTTT
v_gene: TRBV24-1; len: 17; d_gene: TRBD1; j_gene: TRBJ1-4; abundance: .; CDR3aa: CATSDSPGQGEGEKLFF; CDR3nt: TGTGCCACCAGTGATTCCCCCGGACAGGGGGAAGGGGAAAAACTGTTTTTT
v_gene: TRBV5-6; len: 17; d_gene: TRBD2; j_gene: TRBJ2-1; abundance: .; CDR3aa: CASSLAGRGTYYNEQFF; CDR3nt: TGTGCCAGCAGCTTGGCCGGGCGGGGGACCTACTACAATGAGCAGTTCTTC
v_gene: TRBV6-5; len: 14; d_gene: TRBD1; j_gene: TRBJ1-3; abundance: .; CDR3aa: CASKLTGPGNTIYF; CDR3nt: TGTGCCAGCAAATTGACAGGGCCTGGAAACACCATATATTTT